This TCR beta chain is drawn from a study of CD8+CD57+ T cells in acquired aplastic anemia. Study results and limitations: Sharing between patients and controls was observed for twenty-nine CD8+ CDR3 sequences.

A single count supports this clonotype. As yet, its antigen is unknown. Patients who underwent sequencing had shown CD8+CD57+ cell expansion by flow cytometry. Receipt of therapy had not occurred in any patient by the time of blood sampling. Genomic DNA constituted the template upon which TCR beta VDJ and CDR3 profiling was performed. TCRdb re-called the reads through MiXCR, storing one row per CDR3 protein. The sample has approximately 180,000 distinct CDR3 sequences; around half are singletons. The CDR3 has 15 residues. Germline V gene lookup returns CDR1 SNHLY and CDR2 FYNNEI. V shed 6 bases, J shed 3 bases, and the junction held 9 bases outside the gene matches.

The origin of this receptor is a human donor with aplastic anemia. The chain joins TRBV2 to TRBJ2-7; 9 bases are a match to TRBD2. The sample taken for sequencing was sorted CD4+, CD8+, or CD8+CD57+ T cells (not recorded which) from PBMCs. CDR3 bases: TGTGCCAGCAGCCAAGATAAAGCGGGGGGCTACGAGCAGTACTTC. Its translation: CASSQDKAGGYEQYF.